Included here is one T cell receptor (beta chain) sequence, with context. What antigen it recognizes has not been identified. Per-nucleotide qualities are absent, and no much larger clonotype sits a single base away. Sequences PRHDT (CDR1) and FYEKMQ (CDR2) are obtained from the germline V gene (reference sequence). The germline ends are 10 bases apart after V is trimmed by 3 bases and J by 7 bases. Reading from cysteine to phenylalanine, the CDR3 counts 12 amino acids. Of the read, only the CDR3 DNA is kept; its 36 bases are in frame from base 1. The data are from a study of technical replicates of blood from a handful of donors (dated by TCRdb to 2015 to 2018). Library method: the immunoSEQ multiplex PCR assay. TCRdb re-hosts the immuneACCESS table, in-frame sequences only. Its copies lack some clones; in the studies checked, an unresolved V gene accounts for under half of them, and the cause for the rest is not known. A total of over 70,000 clones appear in this sample, roughly 97% of them only once. The top ten clones comprise less than 0.25% of the sample.

Material for sequencing was T cells isolated from PBMCs. The rearranged chain carries TRBV13 and TRBJ2-7; the best D guess is TRBD1, with 6 bases matching. This TCR derives from a human donor in good health. The DNA sequence is given as TGTGCCAGCAGCTTTGACACAGGGGAGCAGTACTTC. Translated, it reads CASSFDTGEQYF.